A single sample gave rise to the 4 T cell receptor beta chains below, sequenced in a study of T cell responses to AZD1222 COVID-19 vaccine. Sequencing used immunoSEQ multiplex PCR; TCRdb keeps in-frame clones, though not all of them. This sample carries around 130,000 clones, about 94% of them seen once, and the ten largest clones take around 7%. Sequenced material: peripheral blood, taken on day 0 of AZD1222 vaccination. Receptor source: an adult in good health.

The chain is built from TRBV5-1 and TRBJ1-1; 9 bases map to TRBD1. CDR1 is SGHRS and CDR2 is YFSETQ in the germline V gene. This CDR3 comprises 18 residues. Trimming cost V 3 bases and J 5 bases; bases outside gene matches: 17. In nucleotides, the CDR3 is TGCGCCAGCAGCTCGGGAGGAGACTACAGGGGGCAAAGGACTGAAGCTTTCTTT. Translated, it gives CASSSGGDYRGQRTEAFF.

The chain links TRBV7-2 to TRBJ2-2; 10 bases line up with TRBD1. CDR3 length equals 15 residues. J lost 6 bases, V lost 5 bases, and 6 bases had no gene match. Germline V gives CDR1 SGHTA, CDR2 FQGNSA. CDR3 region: CASSPGTGVPGELFF. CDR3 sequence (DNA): TGTGCCAGCAGCCCCGGGACAGGGGTTCCCGGGGAGCTGTTTTTT.

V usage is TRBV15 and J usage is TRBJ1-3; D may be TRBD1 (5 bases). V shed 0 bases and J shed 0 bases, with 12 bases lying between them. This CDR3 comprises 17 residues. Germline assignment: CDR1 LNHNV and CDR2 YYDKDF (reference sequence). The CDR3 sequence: CATSRDGGHLSGNTIYF. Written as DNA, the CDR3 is TGTGCCACCAGCAGAGATGGAGGACATCTCTCTGGAAACACCATATATTTT.

CDR3 DNA sequence: TGTGCCAGCAGTAGGGCAGAGTCGTATGAAAAACTGTTTTTT. Amino acid sequence: CASSRAESYEKLFF. The rearrangement joins TRBV27 to TRBJ1-4; D gene uncertain. The germline gives CDR1 MNHEY, CDR2 SMNVEV (reference sequence). The CDR3 is made up of 14 amino acids. V lost 5 bases and J lost 6, with 13 bases in between.